The T cell receptor (beta chain) under discussion was sequenced for a study of T cell responses to AZD1222 COVID-19 vaccine. The study's findings and limits: Most donors were white British, females outnumbered males, and clonal diversity was possibly underestimated. Repertoires were collected only later (after the peak T cell response had occurred).

Concerning this clone itself: The antigen remains unidentified.

Repertoires were generated with immunoSEQ multiplex PCR, while TCRdb's copy carries only in-frame clones and drops some. The sample holds 150,000 or so clones, 85% to 95% seen once. The V end lost 0 bases, the J end lost 4 bases, and 10 bases lay between the germline ends. CDR3 length: 14 residues. Germline V gene sequence: CDR1 MNHEY, CDR2 SVGAGI. This clonotype originated in an adult in good health. This sequence joins TRBV6-5 and TRBJ2-7; perhaps TRBD2 as D (6 bases). Sequencing used peripheral blood, obtained on day 0 of MenACWY control vaccination. The CDR3 here is CASSYSGRQYEQYF. As DNA, the CDR3 is TGTGCCAGCAGTTACTCGGGGAGGCAGTACGAGCAGTACTTC.